Presented here are 6 T cell receptor beta chains from one specimen sequenced in a study of T cells in Graves' hyperthyroidism and ophthalmopathy. The CDR3 regions of TCR beta were amplified from RNA transcripts. The primer set for the first-round RT-PCR of the TCR CDR3 was HTBI. One entry per CDR3 protein, called by TCRdb with MiXCR from the multiplex PCR reads. The sample includes approximately 400,000 distinct CDR3 sequences, about 18% of them seen just once. The specimen sequenced was blood. The receptors originated from a man younger than 30 with Graves' ophthalmopathy.

This clonotype was observed at least ten times. The chain has TRBV20-1 and TRBJ2-3; TRBD2 matches at 16 bases. The trim removed 5 bases at V and 0 bases at J, leaving 8 bases unmatched. The CDR3 is 18 residues long. Germline loops: CDR1 DFQATT, CDR2 SNEGSKA (reference sequence). This chain's CDR3 is CSAVPGLAGGPSTDTQYF. In nucleotides, the CDR3 is TGCAGTGCTGTACCGGGACTAGCGGGGGGGCCTAGCACAGATACGCAGTATTTT.

In this sample, this clonotype turned up many times. V usage is TRBV6-1 and J usage is TRBJ1-1; D remains ambiguous. The germline V gene has CDR1 MNHNS and CDR2 SASEGT. The CDR3 runs 14 residues. Trimming removed 0 bases at V and 4 bases at J, with 9 bases between. The CDR3 region has the DNA TGTGCCAGCAGTGAAGCGTGGCTAGGCACTGAAGCTTTCTTT. Its translation: CASSEAWLGTEAFF.

In this sample, this clonotype turned up many times. This sequence joins TRBV27 and TRBJ1-1, with TRBD1 matching over 9 bases. The germline V gene has CDR1 MNHEY and CDR2 SMNVEV (reference sequence). Germline trimming cut 6 bases from V and 6 bases from J; bases unmatched to any gene: 8. This CDR3 has 14 residues. This CDR3 reads CASRPTGGEAEAFF. CDR3 DNA: TGTGCCAGCAGGCCGACAGGGGGGGAAGCTGAAGCTTTCTTT.

Ten or more counts support this clonotype. This chain links TRBV5-1 with TRBJ1-5; 8 positions match TRBD1. There are 15 residues in the CDR3. The germline gives CDR1 SGHRS, CDR2 YFSETQ. J gave up 5 bases and V 0 bases, and 4 bases lay outside the gene matches. CDR3 residues: CASSLGGQAHQPQHF. CDR3 in DNA: TGCGCCAGCAGCTTGGGGGGACAGGCCCATCAGCCCCAGCATTTT.

The chain links TRBV7-9 to TRBJ2-6, with unresolved D. The V end lost 5 bases, the J end lost 0 bases, and 14 bases lay between the germline ends. Germline V gene data show CDR1 as SEHNR and CDR2 as FQNEAQ (reference sequence). The CDR3 totals 17 residues. CDR3: CASSPRVVISGANVLTF. CDR3 nucleotide sequence: TGTGCCAGCAGCCCTCGGGTCGTCATCTCTGGGGCCAACGTCCTGACTTTC.

This clonotype turned up a few times. The rearrangement uses TRBV13 and TRBJ1-6; 7 bases match TRBD1. Per germline, CDR1 PRHDT and CDR2 FYEKMQ (reference sequence). The CDR3 runs 14 residues. With 4 bases clipped from V and 7 bases from J, the junction kept 4 bases outside the gene matches. Here the CDR3 DNA reads TGTGCCAGCAGCTCCGGGACAGCAAATTCACCCCTCCACTTT. Amino acid sequence: CASSSGTANSPLHF.